This note documents a single TCR beta chain sequence. This CDR3 is built from 13 residues. From germline, CDR1 is MNHEY and CDR2 SVGAGI. V shed 5 bases and J 5 bases; nucleotides not matched to a gene: 3. This sample was included in a study of T cell responses to AZD1222 COVID-19 vaccine. Libraries were prepared by immunoSEQ multiplex PCR; TCRdb keeps only in-frame clonotypes and omits some of them. The top ten hold 0.64% of the sample, which has 180,000 or so clones, 94% seen once. The sample here was peripheral blood, taken on day 0 of AZD1222 vaccination. This TCR derives from an adult in good health. V and J are TRBV6-5 and TRBJ2-3; 8 positions match TRBD1. CDR3 loop: CASSLTGVDTQYF. Written as DNA, the CDR3 is TGTGCCAGCAGTCTGACAGGGGTAGATACGCAGTATTTT.